This T cell receptor beta chain was observed in a study of cytomegalovirus exposure and HLA in healthy donors. Study context: In a previous analysis, 117 million unique TCR beta sequences were found from 150 million to 200 million T cells. Findings of the study overall: Excluded: some indistinguishable V segments such as TRBV6-2 and TRBV6-3. Associated with HLA alleles at 0.05 false discovery rate in a later analysis were 17,000 or so TCR beta sequences.

As for this clone: Its matching antigen is unknown.

CDR1 and CDR2 from the germline V gene are MNHEY and SMNVEV (reference sequence). The CDR3 is made up of 14 amino acids. V lost 5 bases to trimming and J lost 6 bases, with 13 bases between them. Researchers ran the PCR with 60 Vbeta and 13 Jbeta primers. Measured with immunoSEQ multiplex PCR; TCRdb has only the in-frame clones, and not every one. The sample lists some 130,000 clones, about three quarters occurring once. No record exists of this donor's CMV serostatus. Sequenced: PBMCs. V is TRBV27 and J is TRBJ1-4; possibly TRBD1 for D (5 bases). The TCR was taken from a human donor in good health. DNA for the CDR3: TGTGCCAGCAGTCCCTCGGGGGTGTATGAAAAACTGTTTTTT. It codes for CASSPSGVYEKLFF.